These 14 T cell receptor beta chains were all obtained from the same sample, sequenced in a study of blood T cells in healthy people across ages. Primed by a sample-barcoded 5' primer and a J-beta primer mix, a second PCR proceeded for roughly 7 to 11 cycles. One entry per CDR3 protein results from TCRdb running MiXCR on the 5' RACE reads. The profile shows some 900,000 distinct CDR3 sequences, 45% to 50% of them singletons. Sequencing input: blood. The receptors come from a man aged 25-40 years in good health.

The chain uses TRBV5-4 and TRBJ2-7, with 7 bases that match TRBD1. This CDR3 contains 14 residues. V lost 3 bases to trimming and J lost 6 bases; unmatched junction nucleotides: 9. The germline CDR1 and CDR2 sequences are SGHNT and YYREEE (reference sequence). CDR3 amino acids: CASSSSRDRAEQYF. As DNA, the CDR3 is TGTGCCAGCAGCTCCAGCCGGGACAGAGCCGAGCAGTACTTC.

This clonotype has a handful of counts. The chain is built from TRBV12-3 or TRBV12-4 and TRBJ2-3; 7 nucleotides line up with TRBD1. V gave up 6 bases and J gave up 6 bases; unmatched junction bases: 6. The CDR3 has 13 residues. CDR3 region: CASRLDRADTQYF. As DNA, the CDR3 is TGTGCCAGCAGACTCGACAGGGCCGATACGCAGTATTTT.

This clonotype has only a few counts. This chain connects TRBV4-3 to TRBJ2-2, with TRBD2 identical over 16 bases. The CDR3 covers 21 residues. With V trimmed by 4 bases and J by 0 bases, 11 bases remained unmatched. Germline V gives CDR1 LGHNA, CDR2 YSLEER. The CDR3 loop reads CASSPLGLAGGRSTNTGELFF. As DNA, the CDR3 is TGCGCCAGCAGCCCCCTGGGACTAGCGGGGGGGCGCAGCACGAACACCGGGGAGCTGTTTTTT.

The chain combines TRBV6-1 with TRBJ2-3; 12 nucleotides agree with TRBD2. The CDR3 length is 15 residues. CDR1 MNHNS and CDR2 SASEGT come from the germline V gene. V was pared by 8 bases and J by 4 bases, with 7 bases of the junction left unmatched. CDR3 coding DNA: TGTGCCAGCCTTCCTAGCGGGGGGGGAGCAGATACGCAGTATTTT. Protein: CASLPSGGGADTQYF.

Turning to this clonotype: A much larger clone is a single base away; this may be a read error. This sequence joins TRBV5-4 and TRBJ1-2; TRBD1 agrees at 9 bases. Trimming took 4 bases from V and 8 from J; bases not matched to a gene: 9. Germline loops: CDR1 SGHNT, CDR2 YYREEE (reference sequence). CDR3 length equals 14 residues. This chain's CDR3 is CASSMGQGGFGYTF. CDR3 nucleotides: TGTGCCAGCAGCATGGGACAGGGTGGCTTCGGCTACACCTTC.

There are a few counts of this clonotype. The gene calls are TRBV2 and TRBJ1-5; D is perhaps TRBD1 (6 bases). Per germline, CDR1 SNHLY and CDR2 FYNNEI. The V gene lost 6 bases and the J gene lost 0 bases, with 24 bases spanning the gap. This CDR3 has 19 residues. The chain's CDR3 is CASSAGLGAPQSSNQPQHF. Written as DNA, the CDR3 is TGTGCCAGCAGCGCCGGCCTGGGGGCTCCACAATCTAGCAATCAGCCCCAGCATTTT.

The table lists this clonotype with a few counts. The CDR3 here is CASSDGRSNQPQHF. The CDR3 region has the DNA TGTGCCAGCTCGGACGGACGGAGCAATCAGCCCCAGCATTTT. The J gene is TRBJ1-5, the V gene TRBV12-3 or TRBV12-4; no firm D call. CDR3 length: 14 amino acids. Trimming shortened V by 8 bases and J by 1 base, and 12 bases separated the two germline ends.

This clonotype appeared a few times. The genes are TRBV10-3 and TRBJ2-7; TRBD1 aligns across 7 bases. Germline V lookup: CDR1 ENHRY, CDR2 SYGVKD. CDR3 size: 14 residues. J gave up 3 bases and V 6 bases, and 8 bases lay outside the gene matches. This CDR3 reads CAIRGDSSGYEQYF. CDR3 sequence (DNA): TGTGCCATCAGGGGGGACAGCTCTGGCTACGAGCAGTACTTC.

This clonotype was observed at least ten times. J is TRBJ2-1 and V is TRBV4-3; D is unresolved. V was clipped by 0 bases and J by 10 bases, with 19 bases between them. The CDR3 is made up of 16 amino acids. Germline CDR1 is LGHNA and CDR2 is YSLEER. Here the CDR3 DNA reads TGCGCCAGCAGCCAAGATCGCGGAGAAGGTGGGAACGAGCAGTTCTTC. As protein: CASSQDRGEGGNEQFF.

This chain joins TRBV4-3 and TRBJ2-7; TRBD2 matches 8 bases. Germline values: CDR1 LGHNA, CDR2 YSLEER. This CDR3 contains 16 residues. J was trimmed by 4 bases and V by 1 base; bases with no gene match: 9. CDR3 nucleotides: TGCGCCAGCAGCCAAGTTCGACGGGGGGGCGGATACGAGCAGTACTTC. It translates to CASSQVRRGGGYEQYF.

V gene TRBV9 combines with J gene TRBJ2-5; 10 bases are a match to TRBD1. The end of the DNA fits TRBJ2-7 better, so the J call may be wrong. CDR1 is SGDLS, CDR2 YYNGEE, per germline. CDR3 length equals 13 residues. In nucleotides, the CDR3 is TGTGCCAGCAGCGCCGGGACAGGGGCCGAGCAGTACTTC. This encodes CASSAGTGAEQYF.

This clonotype appeared a few times. The chain links TRBV5-1 to TRBJ2-3, with D maybe TRBD1 (5 bases). Germline lookup yields CDR1 SGHRS and CDR2 YFSETQ. Trimming stripped 6 bases from V and 0 bases from J, with 14 bases between. CDR3 length: 15 residues. The chain's CDR3 is CASTPRQLSTDTQYF. In nucleotides, the CDR3 is TGCGCCAGCACTCCGAGACAGCTCAGCACAGATACGCAGTATTTT.

This clonotype was seen a few times. The genes are TRBV5-1 and TRBJ1-2; no reliable D call. CDR1 and CDR2 from the germline V gene are SGHRS and YFSETQ. The CDR3 runs 14 residues. V lost 0 bases and J lost 2, with 8 bases in between. The CDR3 spells CASSLDSVNYGYTF. The DNA of the CDR3 is TGCGCCAGCAGCTTGGATTCGGTAAACTATGGCTACACCTTC.

The chain employs TRBV20-1 and TRBJ1-2, with no clear D. V lost 0 bases to trimming and J lost 6 bases, with 17 bases between them. CDR1 and CDR2 (germline): DFQATT, SNEGSKA (reference sequence). The CDR3 contains 15 residues. CDR3 residues: CSARDPEHRSDGYTF. CDR3 coding DNA: TGCAGTGCTAGAGATCCGGAACACAGATCGGATGGCTACACCTTC.